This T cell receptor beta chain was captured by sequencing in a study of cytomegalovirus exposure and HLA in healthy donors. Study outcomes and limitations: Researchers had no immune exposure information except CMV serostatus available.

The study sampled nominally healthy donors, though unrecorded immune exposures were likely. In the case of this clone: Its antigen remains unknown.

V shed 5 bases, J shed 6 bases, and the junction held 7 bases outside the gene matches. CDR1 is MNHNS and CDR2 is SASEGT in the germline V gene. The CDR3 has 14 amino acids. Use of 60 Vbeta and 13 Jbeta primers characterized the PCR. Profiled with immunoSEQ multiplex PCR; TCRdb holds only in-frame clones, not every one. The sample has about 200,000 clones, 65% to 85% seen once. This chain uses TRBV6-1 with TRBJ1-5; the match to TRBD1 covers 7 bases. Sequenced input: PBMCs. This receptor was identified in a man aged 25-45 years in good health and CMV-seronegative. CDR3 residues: CASSKTGVGQPQHF. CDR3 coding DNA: TGTGCCAGCAGTAAAACAGGGGTAGGTCAGCCCCAGCATTTT.